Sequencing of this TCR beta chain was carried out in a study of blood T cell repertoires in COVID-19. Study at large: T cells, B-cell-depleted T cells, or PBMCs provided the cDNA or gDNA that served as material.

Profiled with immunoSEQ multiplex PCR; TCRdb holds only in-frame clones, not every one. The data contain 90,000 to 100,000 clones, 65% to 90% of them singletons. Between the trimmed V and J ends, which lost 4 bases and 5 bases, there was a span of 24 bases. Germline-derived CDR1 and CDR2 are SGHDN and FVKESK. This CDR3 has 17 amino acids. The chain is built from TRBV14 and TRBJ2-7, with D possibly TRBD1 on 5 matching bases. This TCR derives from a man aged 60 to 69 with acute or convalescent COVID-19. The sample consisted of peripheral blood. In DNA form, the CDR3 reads TGTGCCAGCAGCCTCTTCCCCCCGACCAGGGATATCCACGAGCAGTACTTC. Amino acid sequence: CASSLFPPTRDIHEQYF. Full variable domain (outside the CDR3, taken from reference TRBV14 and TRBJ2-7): EAGVTQFPSHSVIEKGQTVTLRCDPISGHDNLYWYRRVMGKEIKFLLHFVKESKQDESGMPNNRFLAERTGGTYSTLKVQPAELEDSGVYFCASSLFPPTRDIHEQYFGPGTRLTVT.